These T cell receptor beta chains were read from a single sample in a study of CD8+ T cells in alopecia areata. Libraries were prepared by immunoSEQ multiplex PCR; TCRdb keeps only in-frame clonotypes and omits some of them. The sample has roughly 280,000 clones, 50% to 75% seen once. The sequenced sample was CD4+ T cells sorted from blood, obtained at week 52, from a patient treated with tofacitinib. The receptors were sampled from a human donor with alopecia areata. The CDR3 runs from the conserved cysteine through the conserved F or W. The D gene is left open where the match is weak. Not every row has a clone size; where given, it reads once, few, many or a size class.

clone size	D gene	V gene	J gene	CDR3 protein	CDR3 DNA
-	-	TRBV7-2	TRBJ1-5	CASSLDGQSVPQHF	TGTGCCAGCAGCTTAGATGGACAGTCAGTGCCCCAGCATTTT
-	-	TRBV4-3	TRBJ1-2	CASSQGKKGGSYGYTF	TGCGCCAGCAGCCAAGGCAAAAAGGGGGGAAGCTATGGCTACACCTTC
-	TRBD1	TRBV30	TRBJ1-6	CAWGGQSSYNSPLHF	TGTGCCTGGGGGGGACAGAGCTCCTATAATTCACCCCTCCACTTT
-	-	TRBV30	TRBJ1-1	CAWSSRRNTEAFF	TGTGCCTGGAGTTCCAGGAGGAACACTGAAGCTTTCTTT
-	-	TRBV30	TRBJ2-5	CAWSVGGSQTQYF	TGTGCCTGGAGTGTCGGGGGCTCCCAGACCCAGTACTTC
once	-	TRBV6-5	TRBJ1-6	CASSYQTGLYSPLHF	TGTGCCAGCAGTTACCAGACAGGTCTTTACTCACCCCTCCACTTT
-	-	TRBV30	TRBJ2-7	CAWSVLGRGEQYF	TGTGCCTGGAGTGTACTGGGGCGCGGCGAGCAGTACTTC
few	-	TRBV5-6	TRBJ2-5	CASSLVSEETQYF	TGTGCCAGCAGCTTGGTGTCAGAAGAGACCCAGTACTTC
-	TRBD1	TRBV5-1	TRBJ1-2	CASSSAAGGYGYTF	TGCGCCAGCAGCTCAGCTGCAGGGGGGTATGGCTACACCTTC
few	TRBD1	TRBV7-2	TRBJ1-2	CASSQDQQGGYGYTF	TGTGCCAGCAGCCAGGACCAACAGGGGGGCTATGGCTACACCTTC
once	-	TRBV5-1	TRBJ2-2	CASSFGYTGELFF	TGCGCCAGCAGCTTCGGGTACACCGGGGAGCTGTTTTTT
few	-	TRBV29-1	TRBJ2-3	CSGLGRGKFGDTQYF	TGCAGCGGGTTGGGGCGGGGTAAATTTGGAGATACGCAGTATTTT
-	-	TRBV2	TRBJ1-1	CASTTGPEAFF	TGTGCCAGCACTACAGGCCCTGAAGCTTTCTTT
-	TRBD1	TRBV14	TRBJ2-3	CASSQQRGPDTQYF	TGTGCCAGCAGCCAGCAAAGGGGGCCAGATACGCAGTATTTT
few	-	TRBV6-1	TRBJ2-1	CASSEFLGSSYNEQFF	TGTGCCAGCAGTGAGTTCCTGGGAAGCTCCTACAATGAGCAGTTCTTC
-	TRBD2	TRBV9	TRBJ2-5	CASSPHRGLADQETQYF	TGTGCCAGCAGCCCACACAGAGGACTAGCCGACCAAGAGACCCAGTACTTC
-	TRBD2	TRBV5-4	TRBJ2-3	CASSLGLAGLTDTQYF	TGTGCCAGCAGCTTGGGGCTAGCGGGGTTGACAGATACGCAGTATTTT
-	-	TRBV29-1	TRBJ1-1	CSARGIEDPKREAFF	TGCAGCGCCCGGGGAATTGAGGACCCTAAGAGGGAAGCTTTCTTT
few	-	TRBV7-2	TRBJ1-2	CASNEDSIYGYTF	TGTGCCAGCAACGAGGACAGCATCTACGGCTACACCTTC
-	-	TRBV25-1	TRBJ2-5	CASSEVNFQETQYF	TGTGCCAGCAGTGAAGTTAACTTCCAAGAGACCCAGTACTTC
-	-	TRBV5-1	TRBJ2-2	CASSSRDRGTGELFF	TGCGCCAGCAGCTCTAGGGATCGCGGCACCGGGGAGCTGTTTTTT
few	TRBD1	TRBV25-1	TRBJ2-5	CASSAGTGWAETQYF	TGTGCCAGCAGTGCTGGGACAGGATGGGCTGAGACCCAGTACTTC
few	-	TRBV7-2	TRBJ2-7	CASSLGQKDEQYF	TGTGCCAGCAGCTTAGGGCAGAAGGACGAGCAGTACTTC
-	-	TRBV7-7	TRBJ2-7	CASSPPDRAYEQYF	TGTGCTAGCAGCCCACCTGACAGAGCCTACGAGCAGTACTTC
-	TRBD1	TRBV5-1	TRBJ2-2	CASSPRTGGGGELFF	TGCGCCAGCAGCCCCCGGACAGGGGGCGGCGGGGAGCTGTTTTTT
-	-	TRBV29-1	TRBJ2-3	CSGGSSTDTQYF	TGCAGCGGAGGATCTAGCACAGATACGCAGTATTTT
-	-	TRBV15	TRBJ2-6	CATSRSTFSGANVLTF	TGTGCCACCAGCAGATCTACCTTCTCTGGGGCCAACGTCCTGACTTTC
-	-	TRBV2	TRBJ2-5	CASRNYGLETQYF	TGTGCCAGCAGGAACTATGGCTTAGAGACCCAGTACTTC
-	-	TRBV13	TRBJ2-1	CASSSPSSSYNEQFF	TGTGCCAGCAGCTCCCCCTCGAGCTCCTACAATGAGCAGTTCTTC
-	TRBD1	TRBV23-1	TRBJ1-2	CASSQGTAYF	TGCGCCAGCAGTCAAGGGACAGCTTACTTC
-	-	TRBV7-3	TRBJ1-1	CASSSTVNTEAFF	TGTGCCAGCAGTTCCACAGTGAACACTGAAGCTTTCTTT
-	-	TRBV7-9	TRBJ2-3	CASSLGTVDFTDTQYF	TGTGCCAGCAGCTTAGGTACAGTTGATTTCACAGATACGCAGTATTTT
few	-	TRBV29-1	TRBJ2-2	CSVRTEITGELFF	TGCAGCGTTCGGACCGAGATCACCGGGGAGCTGTTTTTT
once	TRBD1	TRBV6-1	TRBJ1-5	CASSTHRGPNQPQHF	TGTGCCAGCAGTACACACAGGGGCCCCAATCAGCCCCAGCATTTT
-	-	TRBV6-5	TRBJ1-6	CASGDSFRGSPLHF	TGTGCCAGCGGCGATTCCTTTAGAGGTTCACCCCTCCACTTT
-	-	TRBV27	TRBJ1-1	CASSLSFSRYQAFF	TGTGCCAGCAGTTTATCCTTTTCAAGGTACCAAGCTTTCTTT
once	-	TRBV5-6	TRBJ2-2	CASSPLAWQGRTGELFF	TGTGCCAGCAGCCCACTGGCGTGGCAGGGTCGGACCGGGGAGCTGTTTTTT
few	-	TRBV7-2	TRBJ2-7	CASSWGVGQPYEQYF	TGTGCCAGCAGCTGGGGTGTTGGGCAACCCTACGAGCAGTACTTC
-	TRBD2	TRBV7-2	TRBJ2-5	CASSLSGVFETQYF	TGTGCCAGCAGTCTTAGCGGGGTTTTCGAGACCCAGTACTTC
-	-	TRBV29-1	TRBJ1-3	CSVEGLGNTIYF	TGCAGCGTTGAAGGGCTTGGAAACACCATATATTTT
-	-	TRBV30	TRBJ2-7	CAWARSTLSYEQYF	TGTGCCTGGGCCCGGAGTACCCTCTCCTACGAGCAGTACTTC
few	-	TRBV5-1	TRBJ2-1	CASSLYVSNEQFF	TGCGCCAGCAGCTTATATGTCTCCAATGAGCAGTTCTTC
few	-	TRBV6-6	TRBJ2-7	CASISRRTNGEQYF	TGTGCCAGCATCTCGAGACGGACCAACGGCGAGCAGTACTTC
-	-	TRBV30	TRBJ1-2	CAWTAGAPFGYTF	TGTGCCTGGACGGCAGGGGCCCCTTTCGGCTACACCTTC
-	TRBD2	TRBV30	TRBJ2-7	CAWSLAGGEQYF	TGTGCCTGGAGTTTAGCGGGGGGCGAGCAGTACTTC